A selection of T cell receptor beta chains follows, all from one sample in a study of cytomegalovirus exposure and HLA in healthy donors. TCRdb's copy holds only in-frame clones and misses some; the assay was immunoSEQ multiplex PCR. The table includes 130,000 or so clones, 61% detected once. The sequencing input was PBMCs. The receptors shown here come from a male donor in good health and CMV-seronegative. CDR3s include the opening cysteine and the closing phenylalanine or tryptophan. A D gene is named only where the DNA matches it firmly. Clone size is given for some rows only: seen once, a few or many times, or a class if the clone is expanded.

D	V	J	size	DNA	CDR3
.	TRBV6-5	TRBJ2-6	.	TGTGCCAGCAGTTACTCGGCTAGCTCTGGGGCCAACGTCCTGACTTTC	CASSYSASSGANVLTF
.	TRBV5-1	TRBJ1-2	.	TGCGCCAGCAGCGCTCAGGCAATCGGCTATGGCTACCCCTTC	CASSAQAIGYGYPF
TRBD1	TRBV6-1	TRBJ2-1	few	TGTGCCAGCAGCTCCCCCGGGACAGTCAACAATGAGCAGTTCTTC	CASSSPGTVNNEQFF
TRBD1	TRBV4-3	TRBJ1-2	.	TGCGCCAGCAGCCAAGAGGCAGGGGGAAGTGGGGGCTACACCTTC	CASSQEAGGSGGYTF
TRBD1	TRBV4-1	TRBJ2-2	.	TGCGCCAGCAGCCCTCCGGGACAGTTCGCGAACACCGGGGAGCTGTTTTTT	CASSPPGQFANTGELFF
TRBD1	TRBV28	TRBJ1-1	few	TGTGCCAGCAGTCCCAAGACAGGGGGTGACACTGAAGCTTTCTTT	CASSPKTGGDTEAFF
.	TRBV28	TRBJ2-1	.	TGTGCCAGCCCAAGGATGTGGAGTCCCTACAATGAGCAGTTCTTC	CASPRMWSPYNEQFF
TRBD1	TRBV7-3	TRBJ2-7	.	TGTGCCAGCAGCTTAACACCCGGGACAGGGATCTACGAGCAGTACTTC	CASSLTPGTGIYEQYF
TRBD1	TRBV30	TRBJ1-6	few	TGTGCCTGGAGGGACGGGACAGGGTGGATTTCACCCCTCCACTTT	CAWRDGTGWISPLHF
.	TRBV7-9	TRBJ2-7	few	TGTGCCAGCAGCTTAGGGGGGGAGTCCTACGAGCAGTACTTC	CASSLGGESYEQYF
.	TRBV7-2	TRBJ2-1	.	TGTGCCAGCAGCCAGAACGTAGCCTCCTACAATGAGCAGTTCTTC	CASSQNVASYNEQFF
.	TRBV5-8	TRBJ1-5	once	TGTGCCAGCAGCTTGGCAGTAGCAGAGTATCAGCCCCAGCATTTT	CASSLAVAEYQPQHF
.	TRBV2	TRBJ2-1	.	TGTGCCAGCAGTGTAGAAGGGGCCGGGCACAATGAGCAGTTCTTC	CASSVEGAGHNEQFF
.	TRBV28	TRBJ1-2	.	TGTGCCAGCAGTCCAACCATGCCGGGACGGGGGTCTGGCTACCCCTTC	CASSPTMPGRGSGYPF
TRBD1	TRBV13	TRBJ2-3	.	TGTGCCAGCAGCCCCCTACAGGGGGCCAACACAGATACGCAGTATTTT	CASSPLQGANTDTQYF
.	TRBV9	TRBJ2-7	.	TGTGCCAGCAGCCCCCGACACGGGAGAGGCGAGCAGTACTTC	CASSPRHGRGEQYF
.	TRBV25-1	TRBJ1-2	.	TGTGCCAGCAGTCGTAATCTTGGCTACACCTTC	CASSRNLGYTF
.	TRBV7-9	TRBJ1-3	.	TGTGCCAGCAGCCGAGGACTGGGAGGGGTGGGAAACACCATATATTTT	CASSRGLGGVGNTIYF
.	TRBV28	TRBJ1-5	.	TGTGCCAGCCTCCCAACAGCAGTTAGCAATCAGCCCCAGCATTTT	CASLPTAVSNQPQHF
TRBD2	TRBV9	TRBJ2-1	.	TGTGCCAGCAGCGTGAGGGACTACCCTGGTGATGAGCAGTTCTTC	CASSVRDYPGDEQFF
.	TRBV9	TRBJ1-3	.	TGTGCCAGCAGCGTATCACAGGGTTCTGGAAACACCATATATTTT	CASSVSQGSGNTIYF
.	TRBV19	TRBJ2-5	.	TGTGCCAGTAGTATGATCCGAGGGGCAGGGGCAGAGACCCAGTACTTC	CASSMIRGAGAETQYF
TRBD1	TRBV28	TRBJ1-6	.	TGTGCCAGCAGTTCGGGACAGGGAGATTCACCCCTCCACTTT	CASSSGQGDSPLHF
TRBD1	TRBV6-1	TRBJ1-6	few	TGTGCCAGCAGTGAAGCGGGACAGGGCTGGGCACCCCTCCACTTT	CASSEAGQGWAPLHF
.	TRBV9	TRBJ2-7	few	TGTGCCAGCAGCGTAGGAGGCCACGGCAACTACGAGCAGTACTTC	CASSVGGHGNYEQYF
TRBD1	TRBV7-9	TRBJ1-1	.	TGTGCCAGCAGCTTCGCAGGGACAGTGAACACTGAAGCTTTCTTT	CASSFAGTVNTEAFF
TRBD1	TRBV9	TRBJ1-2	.	TGTGCCAGCAGCCCGGACAGGCTGAGCTATGGCTACACCTTC	CASSPDRLSYGYTF
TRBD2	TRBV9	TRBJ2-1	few	TGTGCCAGCAGCGTAACCATCGGGACTAGCGGGGGGGCCGATAGGAATGAGCAGTTCTTC	CASSVTIGTSGGADRNEQFF
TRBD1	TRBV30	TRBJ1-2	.	TGTGCCTGGAGTGTACCCCGGACAGGGAACTATGGCTACACCTTC	CAWSVPRTGNYGYTF
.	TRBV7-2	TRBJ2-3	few	TGTGCCAGCAGCTTAGGGCCCCCCCCAAGAGATACGCAGTATTTT	CASSLGPPPRDTQYF
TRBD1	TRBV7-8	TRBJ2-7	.	TGTGCCAGCACTGAACGGGACAGGGTCTACGAGCAGTACTTC	CASTERDRVYEQYF
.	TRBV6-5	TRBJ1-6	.	TGTGCCAGCAGTTTCCAGGGGAGCACACCCCTCCACTTT	CASSFQGSTPLHF
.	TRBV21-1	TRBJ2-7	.	TGTGCCAGCAGCAAGAAGAAGAGCTCCTACGAGCAGTACTTC	CASSKKKSSYEQYF
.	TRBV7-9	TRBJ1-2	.	TGTGCCAGCAGCAAGTCCCAGGGGCCCAACTATGGCTACACCTTC	CASSKSQGPNYGYTF
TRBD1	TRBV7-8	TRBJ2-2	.	TGTGCCAGCAGCAGCCGGGACAGGGTGGTCGGGGAGCTGTTTTTT	CASSSRDRVVGELFF
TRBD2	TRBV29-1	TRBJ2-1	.	TGCAGCGTTCGTCGCGGGGGGGCCCTCCTAGCCGGTGAGCAGTTCTTC	CSVRRGGALLAGEQFF
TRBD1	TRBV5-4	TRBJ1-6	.	TGTGCCAGCAGCCCAGATGTTGGGGACAGCTATAATTCACCCCTCCACTTT	CASSPDVGDSYNSPLHF
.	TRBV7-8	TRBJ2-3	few	TGTGCCAGCAGCCTCCCCCGCGAGGATACGCAGTATTTT	CASSLPREDTQYF
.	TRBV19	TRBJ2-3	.	TGTGCCTCCCAAGCAGGGTGGGATACGCAGTATTTT	CASQAGWDTQYF
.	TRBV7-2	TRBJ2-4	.	TGTGCCAGCAGTAAACTGGTCGGGGGGCGAAACATTCAGTACTTC	CASSKLVGGRNIQYF
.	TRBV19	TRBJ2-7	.	TGTGCCAGTAGTTGGACCCGACAGGCTAGCTCCTACGAGCAGTACTTC	CASSWTRQASSYEQYF
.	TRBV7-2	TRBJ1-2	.	TGTGCCAGCAGCTTGTACTTAGAAATTCTTAACTATGGCTACACCTTC	CASSLYLEILNYGYTF
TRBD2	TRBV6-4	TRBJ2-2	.	TGTGCCAGCAGTGACTCGAGCGGGGGGGGCACCGGGGAGCTGTTTTTT	CASSDSSGGGTGELFF
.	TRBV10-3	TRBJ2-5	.	TGTGCCATCAGCAACCCCGCCCAGGGCCAAGAGACCCAGTACTTC	CAISNPAQGQETQYF
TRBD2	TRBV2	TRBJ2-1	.	TGTGCCAGCAGTGAACGGCTAGCGGGGTGCGAGCAGTTCTTC	CASSERLAGCEQFF
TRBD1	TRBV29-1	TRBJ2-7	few	TGCAGCGTTGGTATAGGGACAGGGCCCTACGAGCAGTACTTC	CSVGIGTGPYEQYF
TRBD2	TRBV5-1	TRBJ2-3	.	TGCGCCAGCAGCTCAATCACTAGCGGGGGGGCGATAGATACGCAGTATTTT	CASSSITSGGAIDTQYF
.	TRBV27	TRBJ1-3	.	TGTGCCAGCAAACCCTCGCCCGGGACTGGAAACACCATATATTTT	CASKPSPGTGNTIYF